Given below is one TCR beta chain in context. Its cognate antigen is unknown. The record originates from a study of shared clonotypes between healthy human individuals. Study overall: Those who served as donors were a couple of women and a few men between the ages of 18 and 49. Study results and caveats: Sampling was confined to blood; repertoires within tissues likely differ. Clonotype sharing levels among donors were expected to vary with sequencing depth.

Sequencing was at deep level. TCRdb's table, derived via immunoSEQ multiplex PCR, lists solely in-frame clones and lacks some. Here the sample spans around 500,000 clones, 79% being singletons. V lost 2 bases and J lost 3; bases outside the gene matches: 13. The CDR3 loop spans 17 amino acids. Germline CDR1 is MDHEN and CDR2 is SYDVKM. Sequenced sample: PBMCs. This clonotype was sampled from a woman in her 40s in good health. Some clones in this sample may be carry-over from other donors' samples. The rearrangement joins TRBV28 to TRBJ2-7, with 7 bases that match TRBD2. The CDR3 loop is CASSLGPGGRYYYEQYF. The CDR3 nucleotides read TGTGCCAGCAGTTTAGGCCCTGGCGGGAGATACTACTACGAGCAGTACTTC.